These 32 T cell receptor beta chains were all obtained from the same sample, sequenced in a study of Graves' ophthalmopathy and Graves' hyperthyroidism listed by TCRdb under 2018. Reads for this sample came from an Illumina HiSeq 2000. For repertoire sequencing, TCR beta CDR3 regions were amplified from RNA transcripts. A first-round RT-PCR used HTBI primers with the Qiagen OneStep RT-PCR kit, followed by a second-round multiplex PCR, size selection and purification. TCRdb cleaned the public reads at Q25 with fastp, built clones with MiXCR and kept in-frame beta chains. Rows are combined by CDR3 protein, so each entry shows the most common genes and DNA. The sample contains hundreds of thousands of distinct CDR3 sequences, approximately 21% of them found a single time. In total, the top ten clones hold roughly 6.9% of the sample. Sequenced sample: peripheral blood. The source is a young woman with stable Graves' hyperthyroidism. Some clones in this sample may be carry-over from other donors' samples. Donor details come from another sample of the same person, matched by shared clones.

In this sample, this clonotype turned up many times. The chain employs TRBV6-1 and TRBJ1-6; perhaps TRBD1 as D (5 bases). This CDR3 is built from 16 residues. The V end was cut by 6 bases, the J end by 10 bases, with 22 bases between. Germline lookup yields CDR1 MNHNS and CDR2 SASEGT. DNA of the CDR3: TGTGCCAGCAGCCAGAACTTGCAAGGGGACGGATCACCCCTCCACTTT. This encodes CASSQNLQGDGSPLHF.

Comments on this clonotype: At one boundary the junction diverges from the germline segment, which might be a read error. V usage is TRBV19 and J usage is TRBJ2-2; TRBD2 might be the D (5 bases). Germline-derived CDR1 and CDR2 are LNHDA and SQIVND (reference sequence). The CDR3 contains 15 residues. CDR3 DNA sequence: TGTGCCAGTAGTATAACGGCAGGAGACACCGGGGAGCTGTCTTTT. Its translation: CASSITAGDTGELSF.

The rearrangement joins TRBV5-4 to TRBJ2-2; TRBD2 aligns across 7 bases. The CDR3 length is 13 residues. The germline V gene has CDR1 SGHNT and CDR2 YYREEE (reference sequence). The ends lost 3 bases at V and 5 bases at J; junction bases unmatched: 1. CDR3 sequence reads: CASSWGGTGELFF. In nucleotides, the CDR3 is TGTGCCAGCAGCTGGGGGGGGACCGGGGAGCTGTTTTTT.

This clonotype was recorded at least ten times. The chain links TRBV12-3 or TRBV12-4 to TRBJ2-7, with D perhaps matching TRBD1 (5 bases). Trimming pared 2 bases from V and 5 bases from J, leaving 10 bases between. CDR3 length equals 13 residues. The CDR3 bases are TGTGCCAGCAGTTTATCCGACAGCCACGAGCAGTACTTC. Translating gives CASSLSDSHEQYF.

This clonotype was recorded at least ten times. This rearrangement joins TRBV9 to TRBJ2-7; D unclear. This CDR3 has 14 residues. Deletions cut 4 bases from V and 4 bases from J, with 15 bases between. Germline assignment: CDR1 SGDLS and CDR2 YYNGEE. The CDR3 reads CASSPTSGEYEQYF. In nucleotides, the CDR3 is TGTGCCAGCAGCCCAACCTCTGGGGAATACGAGCAGTACTTC.

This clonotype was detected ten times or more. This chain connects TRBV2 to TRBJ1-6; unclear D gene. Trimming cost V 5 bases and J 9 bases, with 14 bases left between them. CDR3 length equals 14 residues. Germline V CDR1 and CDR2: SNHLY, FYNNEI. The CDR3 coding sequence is TGTGCCAGCAGTTCAAAGTCCTTGTCTTCACCCCTCCACTTT. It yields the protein CASSSKSLSSPLHF.

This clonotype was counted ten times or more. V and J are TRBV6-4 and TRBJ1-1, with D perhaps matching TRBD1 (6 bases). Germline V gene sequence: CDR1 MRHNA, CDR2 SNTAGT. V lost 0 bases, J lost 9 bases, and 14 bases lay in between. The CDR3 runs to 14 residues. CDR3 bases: TGTGCCAGCAGTGACTCCAAAAGGGGGTCCAAAGCTTTCTTT. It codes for CASSDSKRGSKAFF.

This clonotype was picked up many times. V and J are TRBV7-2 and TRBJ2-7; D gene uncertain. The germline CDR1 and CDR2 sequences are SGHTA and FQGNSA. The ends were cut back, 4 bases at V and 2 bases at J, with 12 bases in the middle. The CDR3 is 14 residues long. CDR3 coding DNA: TGTGCCAGCAGCTCAAGCAGACCACCCTACGAGCAGTACTTC. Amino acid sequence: CASSSSRPPYEQYF.

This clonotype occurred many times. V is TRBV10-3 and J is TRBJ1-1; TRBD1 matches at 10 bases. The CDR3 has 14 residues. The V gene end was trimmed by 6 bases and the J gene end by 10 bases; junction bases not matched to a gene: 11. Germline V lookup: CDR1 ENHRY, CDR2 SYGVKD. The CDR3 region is CAIRDGTGDRGAFF. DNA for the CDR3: TGTGCCATCAGGGACGGGACAGGGGACCGGGGAGCTTTCTTT.

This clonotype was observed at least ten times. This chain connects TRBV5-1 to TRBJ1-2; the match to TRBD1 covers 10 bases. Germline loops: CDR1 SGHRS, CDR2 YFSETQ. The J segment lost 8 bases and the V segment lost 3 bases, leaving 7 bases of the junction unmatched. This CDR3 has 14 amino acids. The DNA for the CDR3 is TGCGCCAGCAGCTCGAGGACAGGGGGAGGAGGCTACACCTTC. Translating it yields CASSSRTGGGGYTF.

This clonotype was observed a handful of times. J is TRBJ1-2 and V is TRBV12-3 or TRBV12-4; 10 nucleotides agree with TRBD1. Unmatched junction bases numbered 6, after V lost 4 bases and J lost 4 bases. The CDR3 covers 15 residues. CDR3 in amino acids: CASSSSGQGTYGYTF. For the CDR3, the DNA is TGTGCCAGCAGTTCATCGGGACAGGGGACCTATGGCTACACCTTC.

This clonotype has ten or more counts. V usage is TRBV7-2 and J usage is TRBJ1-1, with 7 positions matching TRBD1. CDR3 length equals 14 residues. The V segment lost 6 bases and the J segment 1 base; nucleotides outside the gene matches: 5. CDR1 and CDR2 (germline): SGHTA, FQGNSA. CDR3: CASRLGTANTEAFF. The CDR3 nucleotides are TGTGCCAGCAGACTAGGGACAGCGAACACTGAAGCTTTCTTT.

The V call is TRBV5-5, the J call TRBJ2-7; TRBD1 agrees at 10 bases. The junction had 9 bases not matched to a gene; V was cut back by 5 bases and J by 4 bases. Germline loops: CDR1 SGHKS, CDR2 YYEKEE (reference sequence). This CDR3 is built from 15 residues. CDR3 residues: CASRPGQGLLYEQYF. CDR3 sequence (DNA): TGTGCCAGCAGACCGGGACAGGGGCTTCTATACGAGCAGTACTTC.

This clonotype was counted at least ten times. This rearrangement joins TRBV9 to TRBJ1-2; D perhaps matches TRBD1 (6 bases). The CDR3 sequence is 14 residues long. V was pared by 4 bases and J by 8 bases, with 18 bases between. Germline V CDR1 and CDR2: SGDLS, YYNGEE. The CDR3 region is CASSSGTGLWGYTF. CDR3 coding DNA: TGTGCCAGCAGCTCCGGCACAGGGCTCTGGGGCTACACCTTC.

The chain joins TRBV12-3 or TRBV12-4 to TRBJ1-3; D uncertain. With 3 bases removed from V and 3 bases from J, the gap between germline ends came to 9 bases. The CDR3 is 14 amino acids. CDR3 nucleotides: TGTGCCAGCAGTTTGGGCATCAATGGAAACACCATATATTTT. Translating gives CASSLGINGNTIYF.

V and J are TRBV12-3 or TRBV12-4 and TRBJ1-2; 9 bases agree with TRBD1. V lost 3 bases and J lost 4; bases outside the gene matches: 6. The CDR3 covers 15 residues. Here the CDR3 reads CASSFPGQGIYGYTF. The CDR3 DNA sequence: TGTGCCAGCAGTTTTCCGGGACAGGGAATCTATGGCTACACCTTC.

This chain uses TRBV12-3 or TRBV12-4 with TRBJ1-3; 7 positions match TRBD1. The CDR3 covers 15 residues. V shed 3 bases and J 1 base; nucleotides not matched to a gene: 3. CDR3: CASSLGQTSGNTIYF. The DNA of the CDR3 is TGTGCCAGCAGTTTGGGACAGACTTCTGGAAACACCATATATTTT.

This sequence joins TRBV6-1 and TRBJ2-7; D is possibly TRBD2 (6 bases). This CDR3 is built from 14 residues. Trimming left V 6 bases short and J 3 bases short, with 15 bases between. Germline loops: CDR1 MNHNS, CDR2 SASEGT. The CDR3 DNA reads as TGTGCCAGCAGAAGGGCGGGGTCGCTCTACGAGCAGTACTTC. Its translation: CASRRAGSLYEQYF.

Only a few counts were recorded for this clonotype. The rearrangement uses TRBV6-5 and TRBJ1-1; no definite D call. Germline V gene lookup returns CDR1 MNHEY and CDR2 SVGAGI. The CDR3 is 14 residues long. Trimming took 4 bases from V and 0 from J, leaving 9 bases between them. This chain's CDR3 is CASSLTFLNTEAFF. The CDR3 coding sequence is TGTGCCAGCAGTTTAACCTTCCTGAACACTGAAGCTTTCTTT.

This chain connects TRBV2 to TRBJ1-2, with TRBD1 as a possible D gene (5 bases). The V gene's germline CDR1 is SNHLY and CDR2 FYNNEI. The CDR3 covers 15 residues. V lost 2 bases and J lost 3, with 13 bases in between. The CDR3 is CASSESPAGYYGYTF. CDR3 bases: TGTGCCAGCAGTGAATCTCCGGCAGGGTACTATGGCTACACCTTC. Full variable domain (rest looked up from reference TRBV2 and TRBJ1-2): EPEVTQTPSHQVTQMGQEVILRCVPISNHLYFYWYRQILGQKVEFLVSFYNNEISEKSEIFDDQFSVERPDGSNFTLKIRSTKLEDSAMYFCASSESPAGYYGYTFGSGTRLTVV.

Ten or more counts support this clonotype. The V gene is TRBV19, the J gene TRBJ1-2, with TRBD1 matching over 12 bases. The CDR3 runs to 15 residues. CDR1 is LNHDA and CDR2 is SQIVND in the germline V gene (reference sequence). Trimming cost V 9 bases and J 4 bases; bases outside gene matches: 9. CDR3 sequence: CASRPGQGASYGYTF. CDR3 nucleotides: TGTGCCAGCCGACCGGGACAGGGGGCTTCCTATGGCTACACCTTC.

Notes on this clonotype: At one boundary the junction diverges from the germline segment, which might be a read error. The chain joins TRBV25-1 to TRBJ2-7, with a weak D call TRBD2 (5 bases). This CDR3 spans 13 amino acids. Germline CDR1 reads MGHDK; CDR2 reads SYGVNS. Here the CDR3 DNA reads TGTGCCAGCAGCGAGGGAATCTCCTACGAGCAGGACTTC. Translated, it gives CASSEGISYEQDF.

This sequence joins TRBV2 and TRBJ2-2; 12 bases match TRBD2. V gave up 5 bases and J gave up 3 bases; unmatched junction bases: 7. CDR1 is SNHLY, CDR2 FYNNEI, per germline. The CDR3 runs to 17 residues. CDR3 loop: CASSPLAGGPYTGELFF. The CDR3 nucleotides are TGTGCCAGCAGTCCTCTAGCGGGGGGGCCCTACACCGGGGAGCTGTTTTTT.

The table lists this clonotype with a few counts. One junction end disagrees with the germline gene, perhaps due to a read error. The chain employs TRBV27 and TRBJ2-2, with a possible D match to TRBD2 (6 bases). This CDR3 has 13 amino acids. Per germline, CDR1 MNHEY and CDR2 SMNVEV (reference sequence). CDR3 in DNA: TGTGCCAGCAGTTACGGGTTCACCGGGGGGCTGTTTTTT. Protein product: CASSYGFTGGLFF.

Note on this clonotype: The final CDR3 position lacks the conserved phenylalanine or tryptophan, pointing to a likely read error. The CDR3 sequence is CASSPDFSGNTIYY. The CDR3 bases are TGCGCCAGCAGCCCCGACTTTTCTGGAAACACCATATATTAT. The chain is built from TRBV5-1 and TRBJ1-3; D unresolved. V gave up 4 bases and J gave up 1 base, with 9 bases separating them. Germline CDR1 and CDR2: SGHRS and YFSETQ. The CDR3 extends over 14 amino acids.

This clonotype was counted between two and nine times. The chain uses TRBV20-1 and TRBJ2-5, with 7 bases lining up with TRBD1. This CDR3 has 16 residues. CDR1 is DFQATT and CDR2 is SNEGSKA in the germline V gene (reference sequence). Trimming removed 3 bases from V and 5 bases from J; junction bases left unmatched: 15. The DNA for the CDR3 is TGCAGTGCTAGGTCGACAGGGTTTGTAATCTTCGAGACCCAGTACTTC. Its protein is CSARSTGFVIFETQYF.

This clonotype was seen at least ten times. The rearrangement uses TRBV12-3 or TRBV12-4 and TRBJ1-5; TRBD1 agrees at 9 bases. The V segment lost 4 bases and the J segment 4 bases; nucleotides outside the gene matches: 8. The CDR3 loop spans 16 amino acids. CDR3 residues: CASSSAGQGINQPQHF. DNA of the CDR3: TGTGCCAGCAGTTCTGCGGGACAGGGCATAAATCAGCCCCAGCATTTT.

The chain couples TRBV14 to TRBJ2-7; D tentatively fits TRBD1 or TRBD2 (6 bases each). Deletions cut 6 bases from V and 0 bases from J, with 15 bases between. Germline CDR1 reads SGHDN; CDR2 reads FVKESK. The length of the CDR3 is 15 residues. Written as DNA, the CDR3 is TGTGCCAGCAGTCAATCATGGGGGGCCTCCTACGAGCAGTACTTC. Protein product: CASSQSWGASYEQYF. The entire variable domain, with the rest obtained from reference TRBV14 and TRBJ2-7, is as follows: EAGVTQFPSHSVIEKGQTVTLRCDPISGHDNLYWYRRVMGKEIKFLLHFVKESKQDESGMPNNRFLAERTGGTYSTLKVQPAELEDSGVYFCASSQSWGASYEQYFGPGTRLTVT.

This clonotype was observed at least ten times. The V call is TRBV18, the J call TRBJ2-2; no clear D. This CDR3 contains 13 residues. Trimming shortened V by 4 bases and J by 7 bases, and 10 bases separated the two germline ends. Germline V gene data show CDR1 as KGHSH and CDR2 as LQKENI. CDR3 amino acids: CASSLDIGGELFF. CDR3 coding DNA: TGTGCCAGCTCACTCGACATCGGCGGGGAGCTGTTTTTT.

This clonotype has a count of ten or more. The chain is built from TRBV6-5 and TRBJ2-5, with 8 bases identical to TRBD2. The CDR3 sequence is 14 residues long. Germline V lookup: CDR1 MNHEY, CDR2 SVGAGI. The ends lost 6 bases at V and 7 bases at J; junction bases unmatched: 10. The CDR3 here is CASRQRESWGTQYF. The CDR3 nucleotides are TGTGCCAGCAGACAGCGGGAGAGCTGGGGGACCCAGTACTTC.

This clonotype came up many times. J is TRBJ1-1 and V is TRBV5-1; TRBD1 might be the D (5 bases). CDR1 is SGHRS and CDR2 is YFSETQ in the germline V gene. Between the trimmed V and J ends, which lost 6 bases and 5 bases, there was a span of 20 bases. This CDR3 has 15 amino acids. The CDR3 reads CASNPAGGVRTEAFF. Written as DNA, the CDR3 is TGCGCCAGCAACCCCGCGGGGGGGGTGAGGACTGAAGCTTTCTTT.

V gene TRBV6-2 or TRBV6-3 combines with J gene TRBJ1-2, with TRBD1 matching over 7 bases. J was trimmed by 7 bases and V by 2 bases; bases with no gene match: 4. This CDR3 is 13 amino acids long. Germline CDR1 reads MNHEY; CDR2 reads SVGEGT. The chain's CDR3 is CASSYDRAGGYTF. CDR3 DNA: TGTGCCAGCAGTTACGACAGGGCAGGTGGCTACACCTTC.